The subject of this entry is one TCR beta chain. This record belongs to a study of blood T cell repertoires in COVID-19. The data were produced by immunoSEQ multiplex PCR, yet TCRdb's version contains in-frame clones alone and is incomplete. This sample has about 58,000 clones, with about 91% found just once. V lost 5 bases and J 12 bases, leaving 28 bases between the germline ends. This CDR3 has 17 amino acids. Germline CDR1 reads MNHEY; CDR2 reads SMNVEV (reference sequence). Source material: peripheral blood. The receptor comes from a woman between 55 and 75 years old with active COVID-19. The rearrangement links TRBV27 to TRBJ1-4; TRBD1 is a possible D gene (5 bases). Written as DNA, the CDR3 is TGTGCCAGCAGTCCCCCCATCCTGACGGCGGGGGTTGTGGAACTGTTTTTT. It is translated as CASSPPILTAGVVELFF.